The TCR beta chain under discussion was sequenced for a study of blood T cell repertoires in COVID-19. In the study overall: Donors in the United States, Italy and Spain gave samples during acute or convalescent COVID-19. PBMCs, B-cell-depleted T cells, or T cells were the source of the cDNA or gDNA that made up the material.

The germline V gene encodes CDR1 SGHDT and CDR2 YYEEEE. This CDR3 spans 13 amino acids. V was trimmed by 3 bases and J by 5 bases, leaving 11 bases between them. Authors' methods: Reference gene primer amplification yielded estimated nucleated cell counts. Some clones are missing from TCRdb's copy, which holds only in-frame ones; the method was immunoSEQ multiplex PCR. V, J and clone size reflect that table, while D and trimming were determined from the DNA. Altogether more than 45,000 clones are present, around 89% being singletons, with the ten largest covering about 1.4%. Material: peripheral blood. The chain uses TRBV5-6 and TRBJ2-5; no firm D call. This receptor was obtained from a man aged 55 to 70 with acute or convalescent COVID-19. CDR3 coding DNA: TGTGCCAGCAGCTGGAGTGGTGGGGAGACCCAGTACTTC. Encoded protein: CASSWSGGETQYF.